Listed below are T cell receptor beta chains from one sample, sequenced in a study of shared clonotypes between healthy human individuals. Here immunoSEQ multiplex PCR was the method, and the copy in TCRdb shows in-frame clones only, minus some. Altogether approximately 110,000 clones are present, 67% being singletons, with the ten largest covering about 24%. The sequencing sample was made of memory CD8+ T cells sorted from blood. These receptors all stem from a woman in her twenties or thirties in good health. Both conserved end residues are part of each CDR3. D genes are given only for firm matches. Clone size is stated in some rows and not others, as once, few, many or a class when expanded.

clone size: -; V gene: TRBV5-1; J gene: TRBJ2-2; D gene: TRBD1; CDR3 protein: CASSTGTANTGELFF; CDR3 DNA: TGCGCCAGCAGTACCGGGACAGCGAACACCGGGGAGCTGTTTTTT
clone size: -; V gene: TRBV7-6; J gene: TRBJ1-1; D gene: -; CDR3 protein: CASSLPGPTEAFF; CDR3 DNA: TGTGCCAGCAGCTTACCAGGGCCCACTGAAGCTTTCTTT
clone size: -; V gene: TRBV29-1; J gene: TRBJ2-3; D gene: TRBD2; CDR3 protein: CSARWTSGSDTQYF; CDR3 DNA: TGCAGCGCCAGATGGACTAGCGGTTCAGATACGCAGTATTTT
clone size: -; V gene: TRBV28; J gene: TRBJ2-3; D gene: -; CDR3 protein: CASSTDRFGPTDTQYF; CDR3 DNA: TGTGCCAGCAGTACGGACCGCTTCGGGCCCACAGATACGCAGTATTTT
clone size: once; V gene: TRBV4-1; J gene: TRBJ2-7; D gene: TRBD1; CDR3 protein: CASSQARTGIPYEQYF; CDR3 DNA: TGCGCCAGCAGCCAAGCGAGGACAGGGATCCCCTACGAGCAGTACTTC
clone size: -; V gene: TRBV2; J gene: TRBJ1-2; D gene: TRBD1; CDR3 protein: CASNTGETSYGYTF; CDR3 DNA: TGTGCCAGCAACACAGGGGAGACATCCTATGGCTACACCTTC
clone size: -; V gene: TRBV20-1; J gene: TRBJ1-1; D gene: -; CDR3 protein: CSARADTEAFF; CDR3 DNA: TGCAGTGCAAGGGCCGACACTGAAGCTTTCTTT
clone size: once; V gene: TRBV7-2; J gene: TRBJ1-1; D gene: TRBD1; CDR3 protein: CASSFGLVGGSEAFF; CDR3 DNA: TGTGCCAGCAGCTTCGGCCTGGTAGGGGGCTCTGAAGCTTTCTTT
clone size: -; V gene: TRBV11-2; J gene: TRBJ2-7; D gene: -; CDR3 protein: CASSHVQGGSYEQYF; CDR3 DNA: TGTGCCAGCAGCCACGTACAAGGGGGCTCCTACGAGCAGTACTTC
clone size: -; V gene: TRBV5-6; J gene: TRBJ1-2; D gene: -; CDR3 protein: CASSSGDDYGYTF; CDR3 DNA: TGTGCCAGCAGCTCAGGGGACGACTATGGCTACACCTTC
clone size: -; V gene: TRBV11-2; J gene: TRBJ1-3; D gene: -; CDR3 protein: CASSLDPRGSGNTIYF; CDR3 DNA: TGTGCCAGCAGCTTAGATCCCAGGGGCTCTGGAAACACCATATATTTT
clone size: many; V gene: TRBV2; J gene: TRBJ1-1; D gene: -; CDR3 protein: CASSVGEAFF; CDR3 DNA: TGTGCCAGCAGTGTTGGCGAAGCTTTCTTT
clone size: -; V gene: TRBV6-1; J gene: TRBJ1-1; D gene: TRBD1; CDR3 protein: CASRPRQGEATEAFF; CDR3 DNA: TGTGCCAGCAGACCCAGACAGGGGGAGGCCACTGAAGCTTTCTTT
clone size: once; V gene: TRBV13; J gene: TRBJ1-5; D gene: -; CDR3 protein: CASSLGSGRNQPQHF; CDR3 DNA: TGTGCCAGCAGCTTAGGTTCAGGGCGCAATCAGCCCCAGCATTTT
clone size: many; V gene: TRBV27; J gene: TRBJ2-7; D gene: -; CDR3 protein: CASSPRLLVGEQYF; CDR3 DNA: TGTGCCAGCAGTCCCCGGTTGTTAGTGGGGGAGCAGTACTTC
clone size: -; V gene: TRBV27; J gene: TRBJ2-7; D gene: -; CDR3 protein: CASSFRYSTGEQYF; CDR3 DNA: TGTGCCAGCAGTTTTCGGTACAGTACGGGAGAGCAGTACTTC
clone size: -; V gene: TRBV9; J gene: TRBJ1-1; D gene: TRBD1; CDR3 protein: CASSGTGKAEAFF; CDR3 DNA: TGTGCCAGTTCCGGGACAGGGAAGGCTGAAGCTTTCTTT
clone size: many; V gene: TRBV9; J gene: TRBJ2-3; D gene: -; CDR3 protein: CASSPLLGDTQYF; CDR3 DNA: TGTGCCAGCAGCCCCCTGTTAGGGGATACGCAGTATTTT
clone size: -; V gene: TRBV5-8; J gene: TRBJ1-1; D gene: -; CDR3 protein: CAIQVPEAFF; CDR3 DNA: TGTGCCATACAGGTTCCTGAAGCTTTCTTT
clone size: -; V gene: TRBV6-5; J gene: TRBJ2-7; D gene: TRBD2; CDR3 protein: CASRARGLVIYEQYF; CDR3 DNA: TGTGCCAGCAGGGCCCGTGGACTAGTGATCTACGAGCAGTACTTC
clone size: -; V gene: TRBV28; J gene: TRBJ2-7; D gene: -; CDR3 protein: CASSASGRPYEQYF; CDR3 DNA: TGTGCCAGCAGTGCCTCCGGGAGACCCTACGAGCAGTACTTC
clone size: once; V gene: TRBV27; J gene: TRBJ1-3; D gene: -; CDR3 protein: CASSLSGVPGNTIYF; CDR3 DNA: TGTGCCAGCAGTTTATCAGGGGTCCCTGGAAACACCATATATTTT
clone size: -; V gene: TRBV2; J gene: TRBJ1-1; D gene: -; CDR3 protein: CAPRWGIGTEAFF; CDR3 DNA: TGTGCCCCCAGATGGGGGATCGGAACTGAAGCTTTCTTT
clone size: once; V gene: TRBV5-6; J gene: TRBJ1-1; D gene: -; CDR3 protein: CASSPFAGVETEAFF; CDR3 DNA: TGTGCCAGCAGCCCCTTTGCAGGGGTTGAAACTGAAGCTTTCTTT
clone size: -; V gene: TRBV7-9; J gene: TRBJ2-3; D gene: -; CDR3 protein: CASSHPTSTSTDTQYF; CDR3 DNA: TGTGCCAGCAGCCATCCTACTAGCACTAGCACAGATACGCAGTATTTT
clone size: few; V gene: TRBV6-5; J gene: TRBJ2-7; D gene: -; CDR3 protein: CASSYEDSPYEQYF; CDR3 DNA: TGTGCCAGCAGTTACGAGGACAGCCCCTACGAGCAGTACTTC
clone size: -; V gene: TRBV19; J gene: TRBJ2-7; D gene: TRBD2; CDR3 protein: CASSLVAGNSYEQYF; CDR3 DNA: TGTGCCAGTAGTCTCGTAGCGGGGAACTCCTACGAGCAGTACTTC
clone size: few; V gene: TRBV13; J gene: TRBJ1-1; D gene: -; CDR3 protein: CASSPGQNTEAFF; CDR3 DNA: TGTGCCAGCAGCCCGGGCCAGAACACTGAAGCTTTCTTT
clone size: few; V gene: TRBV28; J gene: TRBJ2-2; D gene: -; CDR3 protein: CASSFRLAKGPGELFF; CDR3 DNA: TGTGCCAGCAGTTTTCGGCTAGCGAAGGGCCCCGGGGAGCTGTTTTTT
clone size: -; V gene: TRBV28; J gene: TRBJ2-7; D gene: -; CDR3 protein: CASSLHLAYEQYF; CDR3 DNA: TGTGCCAGCAGCCTCCATTTGGCCTACGAGCAGTACTTC
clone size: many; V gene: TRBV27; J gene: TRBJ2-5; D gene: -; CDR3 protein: CASSLTTRGETQYF; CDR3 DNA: TGTGCCAGCAGTTTAACGACTAGGGGGGAGACCCAGTACTTC
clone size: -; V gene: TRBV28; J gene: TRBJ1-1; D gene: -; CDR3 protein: CASSPRDHSRAGTEAFF; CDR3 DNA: TGTGCCAGCAGCCCAAGGGACCATTCCAGGGCTGGCACTGAAGCTTTCTTT
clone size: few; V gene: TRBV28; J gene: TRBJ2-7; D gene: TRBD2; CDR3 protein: CASERGVASSYEQYF; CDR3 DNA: TGTGCCAGCGAGCGGGGCGTAGCCTCCTCCTACGAGCAGTACTTC
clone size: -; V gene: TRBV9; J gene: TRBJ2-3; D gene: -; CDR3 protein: CASSVYGGPSTDTQYF; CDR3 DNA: TGTGCCAGCAGCGTATACGGGGGGCCTAGCACAGATACGCAGTATTTT
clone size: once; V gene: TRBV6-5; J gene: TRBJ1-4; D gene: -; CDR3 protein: CASSYLLQGFPEKLFF; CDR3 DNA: TGTGCCAGCAGTTATCTTCTTCAGGGGTTTCCTGAAAAACTGTTTTTT
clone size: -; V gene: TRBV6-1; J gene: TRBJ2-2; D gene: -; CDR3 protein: CASREGRSRGGELFF; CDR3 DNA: TGTGCCAGCAGAGAGGGACGTAGTCGTGGCGGGGAGCTGTTTTTT
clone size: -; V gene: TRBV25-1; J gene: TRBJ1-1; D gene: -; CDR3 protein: CARVTENTEAFF; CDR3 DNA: TGTGCCAGAGTGACGGAGAACACTGAAGCTTTCTTT
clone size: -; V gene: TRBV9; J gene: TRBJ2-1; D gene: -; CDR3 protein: CASSVDPVNEQFF; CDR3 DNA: TGTGCCAGCAGCGTAGATCCCGTCAATGAGCAGTTCTTC
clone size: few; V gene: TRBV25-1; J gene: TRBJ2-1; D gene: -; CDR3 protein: CASSESGVNNEQFF; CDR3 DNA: TGTGCCAGCAGTGAAAGTGGGGTGAACAATGAGCAGTTCTTC
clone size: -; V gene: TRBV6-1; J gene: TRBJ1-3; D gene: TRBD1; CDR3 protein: CASSDSGTGANTIYF; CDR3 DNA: TGTGCCAGCAGTGACTCCGGGACAGGGGCGAACACCATATATTTT
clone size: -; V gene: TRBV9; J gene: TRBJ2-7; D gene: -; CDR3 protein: CASSYDGKFYEQYF; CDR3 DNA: TGTGCCAGCAGTTACGACGGGAAATTTTACGAGCAGTACTTC
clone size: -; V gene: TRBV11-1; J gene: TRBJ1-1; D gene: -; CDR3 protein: CASSFSTEAFF; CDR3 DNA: TGTGCCAGCAGCTTCTCCACTGAAGCTTTCTTT
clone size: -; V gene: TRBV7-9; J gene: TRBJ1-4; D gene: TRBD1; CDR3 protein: CASSRDRGDEKLFF; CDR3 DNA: TGTGCCAGCAGCCGGGACAGGGGTGACGAAAAACTGTTTTTT
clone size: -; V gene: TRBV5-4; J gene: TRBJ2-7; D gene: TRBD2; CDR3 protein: CASSLLAGVGVGEQYF; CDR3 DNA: TGTGCCAGCAGCTTACTTGCGGGAGTAGGGGTGGGCGAGCAGTACTTC
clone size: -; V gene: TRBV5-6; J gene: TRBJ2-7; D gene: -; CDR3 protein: CASSLGRASYEQYF; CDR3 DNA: TGTGCCAGCAGCTTGGGCAGGGCTTCCTACGAGCAGTACTTC
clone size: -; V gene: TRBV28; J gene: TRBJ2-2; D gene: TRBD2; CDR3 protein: CASSPRTSGNTGELFF; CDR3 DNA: TGTGCCAGCAGTCCCCGGACTAGCGGGAACACCGGGGAGCTGTTTTTT
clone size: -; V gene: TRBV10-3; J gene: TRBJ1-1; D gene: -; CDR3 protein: CAISLQDTEAFF; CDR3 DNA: TGTGCCATCAGTCTACAGGACACTGAAGCTTTCTTT
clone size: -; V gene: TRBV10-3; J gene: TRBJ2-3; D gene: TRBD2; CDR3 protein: CANKRESTDTQYF; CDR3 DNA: TGTGCCAACAAGCGGGAGAGCACAGATACGCAGTATTTT
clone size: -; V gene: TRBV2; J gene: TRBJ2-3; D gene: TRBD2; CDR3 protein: CASSTSGSSTDTQYF; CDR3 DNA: TGTGCCAGCAGTACCAGCGGGAGTAGTACAGATACGCAGTATTTT
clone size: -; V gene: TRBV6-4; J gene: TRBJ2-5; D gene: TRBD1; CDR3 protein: CASSMTGGGQETQYF; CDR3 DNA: TGTGCCAGCAGTATGACAGGGGGTGGTCAAGAGACCCAGTACTTC
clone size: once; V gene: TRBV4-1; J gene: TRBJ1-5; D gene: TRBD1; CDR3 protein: CASSQAGRGHQPQHF; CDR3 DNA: TGCGCCAGCAGCCAAGCAGGCAGGGGGCATCAGCCCCAGCATTTT